This T cell receptor (beta chain) stems from a study of blood T cells in healthy people across ages. The donors, healthy Caucasians from Russia, were aged about 6 to 95. The second PCR ran about 6 to 11 cycles with a sample-barcoded 5' primer and J-beta primers. TCRdb called the 5' RACE reads again in MiXCR, with one record for every CDR3 protein. In the table there are roughly 1,000,000 distinct CDR3 sequences, about 23% of which are singletons. The sample was also reused in another study, on T cells of mothers and their children. That study reports: According to the study, all extracted RNA entered cDNA synthesis at 1.5 ug per 15 ul.

This TCR came from a girl aged 2 to 10 in good health. The sequenced sample was blood.

The CDR3 coding sequence is TGCAGCGGAAGTTTCTCTGGGGCCAACGTCCTGACTTTC. This gives the protein CSGSFSGANVLTF. V gene TRBV29-1 combines with J gene TRBJ2-6; D ambiguous. V gave up 7 bases and J gave up 0 bases, with 7 bases separating them. This CDR3 has 13 amino acids. Germline V gene sequence: CDR1 SQVTM, CDR2 ANQGSEA.